Each of the 13 T cell receptor beta chains below was sequenced from the same sample in a study of CD8 T cells in Susac syndrome. After extraction with the RNeasy kit, roughly 0.5 to 1 ug of the RNA was reverse transcribed using random hexamers. TCRdb used MiXCR to reprocess the immunoSEQ multiplex PCR reads, holding one entry per CDR3 protein. In the table there are almost 450,000 distinct CDR3 sequences, approximately 85% of which are singletons. Sequenced input: CD8+ T cells from PBMCs. Every receptor here comes from a human donor with multiple sclerosis.

There are a few counts of this clonotype. CDR3 region: CASSYHGYRGETQYF. DNA for the CDR3: TGTGCCAGCAGTTACCATGGGTACAGGGGCGAGACCCAGTACTTC. The chain recombines TRBV6-2 or TRBV6-3 with TRBJ2-5, with 7 nucleotides matching TRBD1. J lost 5 bases, V lost 2 bases, and 8 bases had no gene match. Germline-derived CDR1 and CDR2 are MNHEY and SVGEGT. This CDR3 is 15 amino acids long.

This clonotype came up a few times. The chain has TRBV6-1 and TRBJ2-3; maybe TRBD2 (5 bases). V lost 7 bases and J lost 4, with 18 bases in between. The V gene's germline CDR1 is MNHNS and CDR2 SASEGT. The length of the CDR3 is 15 residues. DNA of the CDR3: TGTGCCAGCAATCCGACCCGGGGTTTCGCAGATACGCAGTATTTT. It is translated as CASNPTRGFADTQYF.

In this sample, this clonotype turned up once. The chain employs TRBV27 and TRBJ1-1; D is uncertain. The CDR3 consists of 13 residues. Germline V gene lookup returns CDR1 MNHEY and CDR2 SMNVEV (reference sequence). The V end lost 1 base, the J end lost 1 base, and 4 bases lay between the germline ends. CDR3 coding DNA: TGTGCCAGCAGTTTATTTGAGAACACTGAAGCTTTCTTT. Amino acid sequence: CASSLFENTEAFF.

The chain couples TRBV30 to TRBJ2-1; D unresolved. Germline values: CDR1 GTSNPN, CDR2 SVGIG (reference sequence). Trimming took 1 base from V and 10 from J, leaving 11 bases between them. This CDR3 is built from 12 residues. CDR3 DNA sequence: TGTGCCTGGAGTGCCCCCCCTCGCGAGCAGTTCTTC. This codes for CAWSAPPREQFF.

The chain carries TRBV4-1 and TRBJ2-5, with TRBD2 matching 8 bases. In germline, CDR1 is MGHRA, CDR2 YSYEKL. There are 15 residues in the CDR3. Trimming took 4 bases from V and 5 from J; bases not matched to a gene: 9. As DNA, the CDR3 is TGCGCCAGCAGCCTTCTTGATTCGGGGGGGGAGACCCAGTACTTC. Amino acid sequence: CASSLLDSGGETQYF.

Here the CDR3 reads CASSEFFVDRVFENGYTF. DNA of the CDR3: TGTGCCAGCAGTGAATTCTTTGTCGACAGGGTGTTTGAGAATGGCTACACCTTC. The chain uses TRBV25-1 and TRBJ1-2, with 7 bases matching TRBD1. The germline gives CDR1 MGHDK, CDR2 SYGVNS. V trimming: 1 base; J trimming: 6 bases; junction bases outside the gene matches: 17. The CDR3 is 18 amino acids.

This clonotype turned up a few times. This chain joins TRBV7-9 and TRBJ1-2; 9 bases align to TRBD1. Germline assignment: CDR1 SEHNR and CDR2 FQNEAQ (reference sequence). The CDR3 is made up of 15 amino acids. V lost 4 bases to trimming and J lost 6 bases; unmatched junction nucleotides: 9. The CDR3 loop is CASSSLGQGSDGYTF. The CDR3 region has the DNA TGTGCCAGCAGCTCCCTGGGACAGGGATCGGATGGCTACACCTTC.

The gene calls are TRBV11-2 and TRBJ1-6; D is ambiguous. Trimming shortened V by 1 base and J by 4 bases, and 17 bases separated the two germline ends. Germline lookup yields CDR1 SGHAT and CDR2 FQNNGV. The CDR3 spans 18 residues. The chain's CDR3 is CASSLVPPKASYNSPLHF. The CDR3 nucleotides are TGTGCCAGCAGCTTAGTCCCCCCCAAGGCCTCATATAATTCACCCCTCCACTTT.

The chain has TRBV7-9 and TRBJ1-1; D call uncertain. Germline V gives CDR1 SEHNR, CDR2 FQNEAQ (reference sequence). The CDR3 totals 13 residues. The germline V and J ends were trimmed by 5 bases and 7 bases, with 14 bases remaining between them. DNA of the CDR3: TGTGCCAGCAGCCCGCCGTTTACGGATGAAGCTTTCTTT. Its protein product is CASSPPFTDEAFF.

The V gene is TRBV29-1, the J gene TRBJ2-1; TRBD2 matches at 9 bases. This CDR3 has 20 amino acids. The V segment lost 4 bases and the J segment 0 bases; nucleotides outside the gene matches: 19. In germline, CDR1 is SQVTM, CDR2 ANQGSEA. CDR3 protein: CSVGLAEHTRAPSSYNEQFF. CDR3 nucleotide sequence: TGCAGCGTTGGACTAGCGGAACATACCCGGGCCCCCAGCTCCTACAATGAGCAGTTCTTC.

The V and J genes are TRBV11-2 and TRBJ2-7; 10 bases fit TRBD1. The CDR3 runs to 16 residues. Germline values: CDR1 SGHAT, CDR2 FQNNGV. The junction had 11 bases not matched to a gene; V was cut back by 5 bases and J by 4 bases. The CDR3 reads CASSRPPGQGSYEQYF. The CDR3 coding sequence is TGTGCCAGCAGCCGTCCACCGGGACAGGGGTCTTACGAGCAGTACTTC.

This clonotype was found a few times. The chain links TRBV7-6 to TRBJ2-4; 13 bases agree with TRBD2. Looked up from germline, CDR1 is SGHVS and CDR2 is FNYEAQ. V shed 1 base, J shed 5 bases, and the junction held 11 bases outside the gene matches. The CDR3 extends over 19 amino acids. As DNA, the CDR3 is TGTGCCAGCAGCTTAGAAAGCGGACTAGCGGGAGAGGGCGAAAACATTCAGTACTTC. Translation: CASSLESGLAGEGENIQYF.

The chain joins TRBV14 to TRBJ2-3; 12 bases are a match to TRBD1. V trimming: 4 bases; J trimming: 6 bases; junction bases outside the gene matches: 11. From germline, CDR1 is SGHDN and CDR2 FVKESK. CDR3 length: 17 amino acids. The CDR3 reads CASSPYPGTGGWDTQYF. The CDR3 nucleotides are TGTGCCAGCAGCCCCTATCCGGGGACAGGGGGCTGGGATACGCAGTATTTT.